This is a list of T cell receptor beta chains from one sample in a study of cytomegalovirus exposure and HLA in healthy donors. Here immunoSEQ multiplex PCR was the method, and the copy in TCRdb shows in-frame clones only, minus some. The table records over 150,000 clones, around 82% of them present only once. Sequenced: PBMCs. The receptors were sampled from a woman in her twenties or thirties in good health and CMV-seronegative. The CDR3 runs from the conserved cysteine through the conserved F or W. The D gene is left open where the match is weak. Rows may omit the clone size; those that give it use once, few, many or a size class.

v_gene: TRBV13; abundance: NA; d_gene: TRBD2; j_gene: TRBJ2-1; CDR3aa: CASSLLAGVGNEQFF; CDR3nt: TGTGCCAGCAGCTTGTTGGCGGGAGTAGGCAATGAGCAGTTCTTC
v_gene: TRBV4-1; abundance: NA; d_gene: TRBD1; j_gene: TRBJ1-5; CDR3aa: CASSQGDRNQPQHF; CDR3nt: TGCGCCAGCAGCCAAGGGGACAGAAATCAGCCCCAGCATTTT
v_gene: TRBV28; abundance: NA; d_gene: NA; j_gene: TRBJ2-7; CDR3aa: CATESGHTYEQYF; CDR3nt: TGTGCCACCGAGAGCGGGCATACCTACGAGCAGTACTTC
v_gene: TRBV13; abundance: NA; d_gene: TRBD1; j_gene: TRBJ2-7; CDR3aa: CASSLDGTGAVYEQYF; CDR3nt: TGTGCCAGCAGCTTAGATGGGACAGGGGCTGTCTACGAGCAGTACTTC
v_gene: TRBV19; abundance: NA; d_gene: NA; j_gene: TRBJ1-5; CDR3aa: CASSIGREYSNQPQHF; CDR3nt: TGTGCCAGTAGTATAGGGAGGGAGTATAGCAATCAGCCCCAGCATTTT
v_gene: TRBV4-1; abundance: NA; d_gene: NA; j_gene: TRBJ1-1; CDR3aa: CASSWQLQGIRNTEAFF; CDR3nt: TGCGCCAGCAGCTGGCAATTACAGGGAATAAGGAACACTGAAGCTTTCTTT
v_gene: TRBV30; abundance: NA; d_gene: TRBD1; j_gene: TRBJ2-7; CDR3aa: CAWRTGTGVSFRYEQYF; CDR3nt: TGTGCCTGGAGGACCGGGACAGGGGTTAGCTTCAGGTACGAGCAGTACTTC
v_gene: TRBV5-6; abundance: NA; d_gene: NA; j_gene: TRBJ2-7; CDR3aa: CASSWRGQTYEQYF; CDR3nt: TGTGCCAGCAGCTGGAGGGGACAGACCTACGAGCAGTACTTC
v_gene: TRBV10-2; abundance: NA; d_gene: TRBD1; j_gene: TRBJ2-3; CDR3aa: CASTLDRAGDTQYF; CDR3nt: TGCGCCAGCACATTAGACAGGGCGGGAGATACGCAGTATTTT
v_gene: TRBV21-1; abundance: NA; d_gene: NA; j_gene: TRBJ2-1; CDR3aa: CASSYGLAFGYEQFF; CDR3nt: TGTGCCAGCAGTTACGGACTAGCATTTGGCTATGAGCAGTTCTTC
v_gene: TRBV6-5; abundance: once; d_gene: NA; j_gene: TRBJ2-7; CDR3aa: CASSYIEGSYEQYF; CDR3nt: TGTGCCAGCAGTTACATAGAGGGATCCTACGAGCAGTACTTC
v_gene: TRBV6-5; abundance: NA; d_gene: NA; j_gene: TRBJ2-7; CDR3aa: CASSSHRAKTYEQYF; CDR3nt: TGTGCCAGCAGTTCTCACAGGGCTAAAACCTACGAGCAGTACTTC
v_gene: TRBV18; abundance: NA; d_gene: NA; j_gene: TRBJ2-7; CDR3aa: CASSPRLESYEQYF; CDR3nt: TGTGCCAGCTCACCGAGACTCGAATCCTACGAGCAGTACTTC
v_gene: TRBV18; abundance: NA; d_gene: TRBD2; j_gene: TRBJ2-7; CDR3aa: CASSLTSEVRRYEQYF; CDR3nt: TGTGCCAGCTCACTGACTAGCGAAGTTCGTCGCTACGAGCAGTACTTC
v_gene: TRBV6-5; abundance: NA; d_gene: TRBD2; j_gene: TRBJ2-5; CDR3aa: CASSYRLAEEETQYF; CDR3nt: TGTGCCAGCAGTTATCGACTAGCGGAGGAAGAGACCCAGTACTTC
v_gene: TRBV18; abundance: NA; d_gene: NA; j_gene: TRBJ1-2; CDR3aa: CASSPSRGPYGYTF; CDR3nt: TGTGCCAGCTCACCTTCTAGGGGTCCTTATGGCTACACCTTC
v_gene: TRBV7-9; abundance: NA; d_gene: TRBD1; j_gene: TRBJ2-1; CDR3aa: CASSSYRGTYSYNEQFF; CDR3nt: TGTGCCAGCAGCTCGTACAGGGGGACGTACTCCTACAATGAGCAGTTCTTC
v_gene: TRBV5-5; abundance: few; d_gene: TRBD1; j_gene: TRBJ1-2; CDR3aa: CASSSQGNYGYTF; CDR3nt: TGTGCCAGCAGCTCACAGGGGAACTATGGCTACACCTTC
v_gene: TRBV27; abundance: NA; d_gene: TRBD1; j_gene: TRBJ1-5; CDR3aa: CASSPDRGGLWDQPQHF; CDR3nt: TGTGCCAGCAGTCCCGACAGGGGGGGTCTCTGGGATCAGCCCCAGCATTTT
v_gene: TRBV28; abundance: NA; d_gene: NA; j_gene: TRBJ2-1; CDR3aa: CASSSTYEGDNNEQFF; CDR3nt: TGTGCCAGCAGTTCGACCTATGAGGGGGATAACAATGAGCAGTTCTTC
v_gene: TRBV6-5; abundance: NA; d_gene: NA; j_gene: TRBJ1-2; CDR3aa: CASSYLASSGGYTF; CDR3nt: TGTGCCAGCAGTTACCTGGCCTCTTCGGGTGGCTACACCTTC
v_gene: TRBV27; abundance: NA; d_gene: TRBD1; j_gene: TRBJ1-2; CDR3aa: CASSLSVRGDGYTF; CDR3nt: TGTGCCAGCAGTTTATCAGTCAGGGGGGACGGCTACACCTTC
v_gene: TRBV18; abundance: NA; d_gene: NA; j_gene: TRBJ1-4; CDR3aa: CASSPLENEKLFF; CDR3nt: TGTGCCAGCTCACCCCTTGAGAATGAAAAACTGTTTTTT
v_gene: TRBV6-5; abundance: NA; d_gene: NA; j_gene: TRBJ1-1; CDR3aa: CASSYSGRVNTEAFF; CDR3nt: TGTGCCAGCAGTTACTCGGGGAGGGTAAACACTGAAGCTTTCTTT
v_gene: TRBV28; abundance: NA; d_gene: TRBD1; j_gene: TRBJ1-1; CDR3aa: CASSFRQGMRTEAFF; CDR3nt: TGTGCCAGCAGTTTTCGACAGGGAATGAGAACTGAAGCTTTCTTT
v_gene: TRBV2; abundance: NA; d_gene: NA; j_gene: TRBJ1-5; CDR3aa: CASSDREHNQPQHF; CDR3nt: TGTGCCAGCAGCGACCGGGAACACAATCAGCCCCAGCATTTT
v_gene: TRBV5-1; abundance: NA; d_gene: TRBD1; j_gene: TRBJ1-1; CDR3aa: CASRVGQGEYTEAFF; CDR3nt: TGCGCCAGTAGAGTGGGCCAGGGGGAGTACACTGAAGCTTTCTTT
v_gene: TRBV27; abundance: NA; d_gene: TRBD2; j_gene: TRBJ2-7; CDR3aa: CASSLGRGDEQYF; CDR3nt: TGTGCCAGCAGCCTGGGGAGGGGTGACGAGCAGTACTTC
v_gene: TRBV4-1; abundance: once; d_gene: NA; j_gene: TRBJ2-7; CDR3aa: CASSQAGTRDYEQYF; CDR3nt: TGCGCCAGCAGCCAGGCCGGGACAAGGGACTACGAGCAGTACTTC
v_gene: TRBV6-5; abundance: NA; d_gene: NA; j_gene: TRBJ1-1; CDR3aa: CASSTDSTTEAFF; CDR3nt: TGTGCCAGCAGTACGGACAGCACGACTGAAGCTTTCTTT
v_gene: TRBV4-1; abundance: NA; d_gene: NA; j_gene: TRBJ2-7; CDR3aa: CASSQVLGTGYEQYF; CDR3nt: TGCGCCAGCAGCCAAGTCCTGGGAACAGGGTACGAGCAGTACTTC
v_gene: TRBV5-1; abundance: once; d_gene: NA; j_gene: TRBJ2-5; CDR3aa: CASRRQAQETQYF; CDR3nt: TGCGCCAGCCGAAGACAGGCACAAGAGACCCAGTACTTC
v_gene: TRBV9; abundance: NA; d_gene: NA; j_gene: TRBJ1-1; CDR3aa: CASSVISTGSEAFF; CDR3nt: TGTGCCAGCAGCGTTATATCCACGGGGTCAGAAGCTTTCTTT
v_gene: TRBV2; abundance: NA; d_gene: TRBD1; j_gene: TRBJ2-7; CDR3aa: CASRSGTATYEQYF; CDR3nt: TGTGCCAGCAGATCCGGGACAGCTACCTACGAGCAGTACTTC
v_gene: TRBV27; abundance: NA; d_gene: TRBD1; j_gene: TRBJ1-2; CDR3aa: CASSAYSGTGGEGYGYTF; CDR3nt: TGTGCCAGCAGTGCGTACTCCGGGACAGGGGGCGAGGGCTATGGCTACACCTTC